The 10 T cell receptor beta chains below were found in one sample sequenced in a study of blood T cells in healthy people across ages. A second roughly 7 to 12 cycle PCR used barcoded and J-beta primers. TCRdb recomputed calls from the 5' RACE reads with MiXCR, one row per CDR3 protein. This table has approximately 690,000 distinct CDR3 sequences, around two fifths appearing once. The sample was blood. All receptors come from an elderly man in good health.

V gene TRBV7-3 combines with J gene TRBJ2-1; 16 nucleotides match TRBD2. The CDR3 sequence is 18 residues long. From germline, CDR1 is SGHTA and CDR2 FQGTGA. V trimming: 5 bases; J trimming: 10 bases; junction bases outside the gene matches: 14. CDR3 in DNA: TGTGCCAGCAGCGCCCAACCGGGACTAGCGGGAGGGCCTTCCGAGCAGTTCTTC. This gives the protein CASSAQPGLAGGPSEQFF.

This clonotype was detected a few times. CDR3 protein: CSARRGSTDTQYF. CDR3 DNA: TGCAGTGCTAGACGAGGGAGCACAGATACGCAGTATTTT. J is TRBJ2-3 and V is TRBV20-1; possibly TRBD2 for D (5 bases). Germline V gene sequence: CDR1 DFQATT, CDR2 SNEGSKA (reference sequence). This CDR3 is 13 amino acids long. Between the trimmed V and J ends, which lost 2 bases and 0 bases, there was a span of 6 bases.

The chain combines TRBV6-6 with TRBJ2-1; the match to TRBD1 covers 11 bases. Germline CDR1 and CDR2: MNHNY and SVGAGI (reference sequence). The CDR3 has 14 amino acids. V shed 6 bases, J shed 10 bases, and the junction held 8 bases outside the gene matches. CDR3 protein: CASRPGTGGSEQFF. The CDR3 DNA sequence: TGTGCCAGCAGACCCGGGACAGGGGGTTCGGAGCAGTTCTTC.

Only one count was recorded for this clonotype. Written as DNA, the CDR3 is TGTGCCAGCACCCATAGCAATCAGCCCCAGCATTTT. Translation gives CASTHSNQPQHF. The V gene is TRBV2, the J gene TRBJ1-5, with D unclear. CDR3 size: 12 residues. V gave up 7 bases and J gave up 0 bases, with 4 bases separating them. Germline V gene data show CDR1 as SNHLY and CDR2 as FYNNEI.

The chain has TRBV12-3 or TRBV12-4 and TRBJ2-1, with no clear D. V lost 5 bases, J lost 9 bases, and 14 bases lay in between. The CDR3 length is 13 residues. This CDR3 is CASSVNSFGEQFF. The CDR3 DNA sequence: TGTGCCAGCAGTGTCAACAGTTTTGGTGAGCAGTTCTTC.

The chain uses TRBV7-2 and TRBJ1-6; TRBD1 matches 8 bases. V was clipped by 0 bases and J by 9 bases; unmatched bases: 10. This CDR3 is built from 17 residues. The germline V gene encodes CDR1 SGHTA and CDR2 FQGNSA. The CDR3 DNA sequence: TGTGCCAGCAGCTTAGCGGGCGGGGGGACAGGTAGTTCACCCCTCCACTTT. Residues: CASSLAGGGTGSSPLHF.

DNA for the CDR3: TGTGCCAGCAGCTTATCAGGACCCGAGCAGTACTTC. Translated, it gives CASSLSGPEQYF. This chain uses TRBV7-2 with TRBJ2-7; D ambiguous. Looked up from germline, CDR1 is SGHTA and CDR2 is FQGNSA. V lost 2 bases and J 6 bases, leaving 8 bases between the germline ends. CDR3 length: 12 residues.

This clonotype is a singleton in its sample. V is TRBV4-1 and J is TRBJ2-3; D perhaps matches TRBD1 (6 bases). V lost 3 bases to trimming and J lost 4 bases, with 17 bases between them. Germline V gene data show CDR1 as MGHRA and CDR2 as YSYEKL. This CDR3 is built from 16 residues. CDR3 protein: CASSQEFRGQADTQYF. Written as DNA, the CDR3 is TGCGCCAGCAGCCAGGAATTCCGGGGACAAGCAGATACGCAGTATTTT.

The CDR3 here is CASSELKGFPSYEQYF. Written as DNA, the CDR3 is TGTGCCAGCAGCGAACTTAAGGGTTTCCCCAGCTACGAGCAGTACTTC. The chain has TRBV7-9 and TRBJ2-7, with D hard to call. The CDR3 totals 16 residues. V lost 5 bases and J 3 bases, leaving 20 bases between the germline ends. Germline loops: CDR1 SEHNR, CDR2 FQNEAQ (reference sequence). The full variable domain, its missing parts supplied by reference TRBV7-9 and TRBJ2-7, is DTGVSQNPRHKITKRGQNVTFRCDPISEHNRLYWYRQTLGQGPEFLTYFQNEAQLEKSRLLSDRFSAERPKGSFSTLEIQRTEQGDSAMYLCASSELKGFPSYEQYFGPGTRLTVT.

V is TRBV9 and J is TRBJ2-1; the D call may be TRBD1 or TRBD2 (6 bases each). Germline lookup yields CDR1 SGDLS and CDR2 YYNGEE. The length of the CDR3 is 14 residues. V was trimmed by 0 bases and J by 8 bases, leaving 12 bases between them. CDR3 sequence: CASSVEGGVHEQFF. The CDR3 DNA follows: TGTGCCAGCAGCGTAGAGGGGGGCGTGCATGAGCAGTTCTTC.